This TCR beta chain was recovered during a study of T cells after posttransplantation cyclophosphamide. General study findings and limits: Later blood repertoires were often dominated by clones from the donor CD8+ memory compartment. Recipient CMV seropositivity and CMV reactivation strongly tracked TRB clonality. TRB overlap between skin or GI tissue T cells and blood was limited.

Assay: immunoSEQ multiplex PCR; the TCRdb copy retains only in-frame clones and omits some. The sample has around 23,000 clones, approximately 86% seen once. To note about this clone: Its antigen is not known.

Sampled 1 year posttransplant, controls received myeloablative marrow transplants, methotrexate and a calcineurin inhibitor. The sample in question was PBMCs, obtained about 400 days after allogeneic stem cell transplant with calcineurin inhibitor and methotrexate. The TCR sequence derives from a female patient aged 30 to 45 who received an allogeneic stem cell transplant from an unrelated donor, was CMV-positive, and had acute and chronic GVHD. Some T cells may possibly be graft donor cells.

In nucleotides, the CDR3 is TGTGCCAGCACCTACCTCAGGGACAATGAGCAGTTCTTC. This sequence encodes CASTYLRDNEQFF. The gene calls are TRBV28 and TRBJ2-1, with D possibly being TRBD1 (5 bases). With 7 bases removed from V and 5 bases from J, the gap between germline ends came to 12 bases. CDR3 size: 13 residues. Per germline, CDR1 MDHEN and CDR2 SYDVKM.